Listed here are 10 T cell receptor beta chains from one sample, sequenced in a study of siplizumab effects on memory and regulatory T cells. Assay used: immunoSEQ multiplex PCR; TCRdb lists only in-frame clones, some missing. The data contain more than 85,000 clones, about 93% of them singletons. Sequenced input: Tregs sorted from blood. The source is a human donor in good health.

V is TRBV27 and J is TRBJ1-2; D call uncertain. Germline V gene lookup returns CDR1 MNHEY and CDR2 SMNVEV (reference sequence). The CDR3 totals 13 residues. V was shortened by 8 bases and J by 4 bases, with 14 bases between the two germline ends. CDR3 amino acids: CASGLPGGYGYTF. The CDR3 bases are TGTGCCAGCGGCCTACCGGGAGGCTATGGCTACACCTTC.

This chain connects TRBV11-2 to TRBJ2-1; D not resolved. There are 14 residues in the CDR3. CDR1 and CDR2 from the germline V gene are SGHAT and FQNNGV. V was trimmed by 4 bases and J by 5 bases, leaving 12 bases between them. The CDR3 protein is CASSSFSSDNEQFF. CDR3 in DNA: TGTGCCAGCAGCTCCTTTAGTTCCGACAATGAGCAGTTCTTC.

The gene calls are TRBV18 and TRBJ2-1; possibly TRBD2 for D (7 bases). The CDR3 sequence is 15 residues long. With 6 bases removed from V and 5 bases from J, the gap between germline ends came to 17 bases. Germline CDR1 KGHSH, CDR2 LQKENI. CDR3 DNA sequence: TGTGCCAGCTCCCGACTAGCCGAGGGGGACAATGAGCAGTTCTTC. Its protein product is CASSRLAEGDNEQFF.

This chain joins TRBV29-1 and TRBJ2-3, with TRBD2 matching 7 bases. CDR1 is SQVTM and CDR2 is ANQGSEA in the germline V gene. The CDR3 totals 13 residues. The junction had 6 bases not matched to a gene; V was cut back by 3 bases and J by 6 bases. CDR3 region: CSVDLREKDTQYF. CDR3 DNA sequence: TGCAGCGTTGATTTGCGGGAGAAGGATACGCAGTATTTT.

The gene calls are TRBV7-9 and TRBJ1-2; D may be TRBD1 (5 bases). The CDR3 loop spans 13 amino acids. Trimming took 2 bases from V and 3 from J, leaving 7 bases between them. The germline V gene has CDR1 SEHNR and CDR2 FQNEAQ (reference sequence). CDR3 coding DNA: TGTGCCAGCAGCTTATCACAGGACTATGGCTACACCTTC. Its translation is CASSLSQDYGYTF.

This chain joins TRBV28 and TRBJ1-2; no clear D. The germline V gene has CDR1 MDHEN and CDR2 SYDVKM. CDR3 size: 12 residues. Trimming shortened V by 3 bases and J by 7 bases, and 9 bases separated the two germline ends. CDR3 bases: TGTGCCAGCAGTTTGTCAGTTCTTGGCTACACCTTC. As protein: CASSLSVLGYTF.

The gene calls are TRBV19 and TRBJ2-1; D remains unclear. The CDR3 runs 12 residues. The V and J ends lost 5 bases and 8 bases respectively, with 10 bases between them. Per the germline V gene, CDR1 is LNHDA and CDR2 is SQIVND (reference sequence). In DNA form, the CDR3 reads TGTGCCAGTAGTTCTCGCTTCCATGAGCAGTTCTTC. Translating it yields CASSSRFHEQFF. The whole variable domain, remainder taken from reference TRBV19 and TRBJ2-1, is DGGITQSPKYLFRKEGQNVTLSCEQNLNHDAMYWYRQDPGQGLRLIYYSQIVNDFQKGDIAEGYSVSREKKESFPLTVTSAQKNPTAFYLCASSSRFHEQFFGPGTRLTVL.

The gene calls are TRBV28 and TRBJ2-1; D is possibly TRBD2 (5 bases). V was clipped by 2 bases and J by 9 bases, with 14 bases between them. The CDR3 covers 14 residues. Looked up from germline, CDR1 is MDHEN and CDR2 is SYDVKM. The CDR3 DNA reads TGTGCCAGCAGTTTAGGGAAGGCCCGGGGTGAGCAGTTCTTC. It translates to CASSLGKARGEQFF.

The V call is TRBV20-1, the J call TRBJ1-2; D uncertain. This CDR3 contains 10 residues. In germline, CDR1 is DFQATT, CDR2 SNEGSKA (reference sequence). The V gene lost 6 bases and the J gene lost 6 bases, with 8 bases spanning the gap. CDR3: CSAGRDGYTF. CDR3 bases: TGCAGTGCAGGTCGGGATGGCTACACCTTC.

The chain carries TRBV7-6 and TRBJ2-3; D tentatively fits TRBD1 or TRBD2 (5 bases each). The CDR3 loop spans 14 amino acids. Trimming pared 5 bases from V and 6 bases from J, leaving 15 bases between. Germline-derived CDR1 and CDR2 are SGHVS and FNYEAQ. Here the CDR3 reads CASSLGPRRDTQYF. CDR3 DNA: TGTGCCAGCAGCCTGGGACCCCGGCGGGATACGCAGTATTTT.